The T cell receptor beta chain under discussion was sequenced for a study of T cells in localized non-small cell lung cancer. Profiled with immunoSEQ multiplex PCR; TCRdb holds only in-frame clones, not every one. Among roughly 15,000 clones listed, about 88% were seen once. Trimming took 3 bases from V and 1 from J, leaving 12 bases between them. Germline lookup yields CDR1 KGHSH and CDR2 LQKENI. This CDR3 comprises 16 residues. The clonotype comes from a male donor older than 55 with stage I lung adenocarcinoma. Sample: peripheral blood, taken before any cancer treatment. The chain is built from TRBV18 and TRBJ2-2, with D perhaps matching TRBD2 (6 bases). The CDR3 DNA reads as TGTGCCAGCTCACCGCAAGGGCGGGAGAACACCGGGGAGCTGTTTTTT. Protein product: CASSPQGRENTGELFF.